Following are 10 T cell receptor beta chains from one sample sequenced in a study of T cells in Graves' hyperthyroidism and ophthalmopathy. From RNA transcripts, TCR beta CDR3 regions were amplified. The HTBI primer set served for first-round RT-PCR of the TCR CDR3. TCRdb processed the multiplex PCR reads anew with MiXCR; each CDR3 protein has one entry. The profile covers about 600,000 distinct CDR3 sequences, with more than 12% appearing a single time and 9.5% to 15% taken by the ten largest. The sample consisted of blood. The receptors derive from a woman aged 50 to 60 with Graves' ophthalmopathy.

The chain recombines TRBV6-1 with TRBJ1-1; 7 nucleotides align to TRBD1. The CDR3 covers 14 residues. CDR1 MNHNS and CDR2 SASEGT come from the germline V gene. J gave up 1 base and V 6 bases, and 5 bases lay outside the gene matches. The CDR3 sequence is CASRGTVKNTEAFF. CDR3 sequence (DNA): TGTGCCAGCAGGGGGACAGTTAAGAACACTGAAGCTTTCTTT.

This clonotype showed up many times. Here the CDR3 reads CASSLYSDSYNEQFF. The CDR3 coding sequence is TGCGCCAGCAGCTTGTACTCGGACTCCTACAATGAGCAGTTCTTC. V is TRBV5-1 and J is TRBJ2-1; D is undetermined. The CDR3 spans 15 residues. The germline V gene encodes CDR1 SGHRS and CDR2 YFSETQ. The ends were cut back, 1 base at V and 0 bases at J, with 8 bases in the middle. Full variable domain (rest looked up from reference TRBV5-1 and TRBJ2-1): KAGVTQTPRYLIKTRGQQVTLSCSPISGHRSVSWYQQTPGQGLQFLFEYFSETQRNKGNFPGRFSGRQFSNSRSEMNVSTLELGDSALYLCASSLYSDSYNEQFFGPGTRLTVL.

This clonotype was recorded at least ten times. The CDR3 reads CASKLSVSSYNEQFF. In DNA form, the CDR3 reads TGTGCCAGCAAACTTAGCGTAAGCTCCTACAATGAGCAGTTCTTC. V and J are TRBV28 and TRBJ2-1; maybe TRBD2 (5 bases). This CDR3 contains 15 residues. Germline CDR1 reads MDHEN; CDR2 reads SYDVKM. V lost 7 bases and J lost 0, with 13 bases in between.

This clonotype was counted many times. V and J are TRBV2 and TRBJ2-3; perhaps D is TRBD1 or TRBD2 (8 bases each). The CDR3 extends over 17 amino acids. Between the trimmed V and J ends, which lost 4 bases and 5 bases, there was a span of 22 bases. In germline, CDR1 is SNHLY, CDR2 FYNNEI. The CDR3 loop reads CASSVSGTGGRRDTQYF. The CDR3 bases are TGTGCCAGCAGTGTTAGCGGGACAGGAGGACGCCGAGATACGCAGTATTTT.

At least ten counts were recorded for this clonotype. The chain carries TRBV20-1 and TRBJ2-7; D gene unclear. Germline lookup yields CDR1 DFQATT and CDR2 SNEGSKA (reference sequence). Trimming shortened V by 0 bases and J by 3 bases, and 9 bases separated the two germline ends. The CDR3 runs to 13 residues. CDR3 residues: CSARDSPSYEQYF. CDR3 coding DNA: TGCAGTGCTAGAGATTCGCCCAGCTACGAGCAGTACTTC.

The chain joins TRBV4-1 to TRBJ1-4; 9 bases fit TRBD1. The CDR3 is made up of 15 amino acids. Trimming at V came to 4 bases and at J to 7 bases, leaving 7 bases not matched to a gene. CDR1 is MGHRA, CDR2 YSYEKL, per germline. This CDR3 is CASSPAGTGSEKLFF. The CDR3 nucleotides read TGCGCCAGCAGCCCGGCCGGGACAGGGAGTGAAAAACTGTTTTTT.

This clonotype was picked up many times. The junction departs from the called germline gene at one end, perhaps through a read error. The J gene is TRBJ2-5, the V gene TRBV7-2; 12 nucleotides align to TRBD2. The CDR3 has 14 amino acids. Germline CDR1 is SGHTA and CDR2 is FQGNSA. CDR3 region: CASSLAGGPQTQYF. The CDR3 DNA is TGTGCCAGCAGCCTAGCGGGAGGGCCACAGACCCAGTACTTC.

In its sample, this clonotype was seen many times. The chain has TRBV12-3 or TRBV12-4 and TRBJ2-7; TRBD2 matches 10 bases. Trimming removed 5 bases from V and 8 bases from J; junction bases left unmatched: 12. This CDR3 is 15 amino acids long. The CDR3 sequence: CASSTALAGTDKQYF. CDR3 nucleotides: TGTGCCAGCAGTACCGCACTAGCGGGAACTGACAAGCAGTACTTC.

Notes on this clonotype: A much bigger clone sits one base away, suggesting this may be a read error. This chain links TRBV6-1 with TRBJ2-2, with D possibly being TRBD1 (5 bases). Germline lookup yields CDR1 MNHNS and CDR2 SASEGT. The CDR3 is 17 residues long. V was trimmed by 0 bases and J by 2 bases, leaving 13 bases between them. The CDR3 region has the DNA TGTGCCAGCAGTGAAGCCCACAGGCCTAACAACACCGGGGAGCTGTTTTTT. Protein: CASSEAHRPNNTGELFF.

This clonotype has ten or more counts. The chain links TRBV6-2 or TRBV6-3 to TRBJ1-5; TRBD1 matches at 7 bases. V lost 6 bases to trimming and J lost 5 bases; unmatched junction nucleotides: 10. This CDR3 spans 15 amino acids. From germline, CDR1 is MNHEY and CDR2 SVGEGT. The CDR3 is CASSATGFVHQPQHF. DNA for the CDR3: TGTGCCAGCAGCGCGACAGGGTTTGTGCATCAGCCCCAGCATTTT.